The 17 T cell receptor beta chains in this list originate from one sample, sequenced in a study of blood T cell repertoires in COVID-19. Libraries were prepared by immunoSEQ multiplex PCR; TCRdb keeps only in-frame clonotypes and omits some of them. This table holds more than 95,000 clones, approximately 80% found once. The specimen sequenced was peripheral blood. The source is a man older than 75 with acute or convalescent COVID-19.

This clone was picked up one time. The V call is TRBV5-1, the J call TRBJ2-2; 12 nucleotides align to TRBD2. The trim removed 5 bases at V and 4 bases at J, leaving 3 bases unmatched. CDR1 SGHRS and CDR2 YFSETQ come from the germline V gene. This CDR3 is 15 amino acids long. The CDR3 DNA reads TGCGCCAGCAGGTCTAGCGGGAGGGTCACCGGGGAGCTGTTTTTT. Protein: CASRSSGRVTGELFF.

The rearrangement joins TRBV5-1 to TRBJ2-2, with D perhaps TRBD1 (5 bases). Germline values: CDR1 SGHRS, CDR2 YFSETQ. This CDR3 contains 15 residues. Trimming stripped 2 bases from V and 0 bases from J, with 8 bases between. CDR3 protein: CASSFQGANTGELFF. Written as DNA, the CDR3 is TGCGCCAGCAGCTTCCAGGGCGCGAACACCGGGGAGCTGTTTTTT.

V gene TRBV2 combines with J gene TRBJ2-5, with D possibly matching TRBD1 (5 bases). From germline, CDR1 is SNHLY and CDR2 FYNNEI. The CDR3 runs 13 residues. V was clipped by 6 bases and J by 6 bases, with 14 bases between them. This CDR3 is CASRMDNGKTQYF. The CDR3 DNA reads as TGTGCCAGCAGAATGGACAACGGAAAGACCCAGTACTTC.

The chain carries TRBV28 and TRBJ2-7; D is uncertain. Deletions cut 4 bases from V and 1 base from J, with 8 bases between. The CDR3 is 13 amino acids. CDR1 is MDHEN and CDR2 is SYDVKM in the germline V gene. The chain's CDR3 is CASSYSFSYEQYF. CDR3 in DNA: TGTGCCAGCAGTTACAGCTTTTCCTACGAGCAGTACTTC.

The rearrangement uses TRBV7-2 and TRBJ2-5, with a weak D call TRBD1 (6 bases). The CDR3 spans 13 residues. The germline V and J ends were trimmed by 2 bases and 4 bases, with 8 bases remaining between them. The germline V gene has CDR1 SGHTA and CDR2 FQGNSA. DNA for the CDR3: TGTGCCAGCAGCTTATACAGGGTAGAGACCCAGTACTTC. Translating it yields CASSLYRVETQYF.

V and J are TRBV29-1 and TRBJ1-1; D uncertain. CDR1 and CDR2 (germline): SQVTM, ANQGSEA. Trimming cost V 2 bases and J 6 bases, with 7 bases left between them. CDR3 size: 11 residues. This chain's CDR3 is CSVEREAEAFF. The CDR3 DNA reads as TGCAGCGTTGAAAGGGAGGCTGAAGCTTTCTTT.

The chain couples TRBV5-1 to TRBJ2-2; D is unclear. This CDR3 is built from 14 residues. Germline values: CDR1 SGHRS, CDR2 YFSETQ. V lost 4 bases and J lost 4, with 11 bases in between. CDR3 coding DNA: TGCGCCAGCAGCATCCAGGTGCGCACCGGGGAGCTGTTTTTT. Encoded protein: CASSIQVRTGELFF.

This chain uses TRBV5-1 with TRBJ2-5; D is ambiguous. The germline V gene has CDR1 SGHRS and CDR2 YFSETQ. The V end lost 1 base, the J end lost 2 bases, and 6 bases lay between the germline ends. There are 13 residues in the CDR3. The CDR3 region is CASSLQQQETQYF. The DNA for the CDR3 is TGCGCCAGCAGCTTGCAACAGCAAGAGACCCAGTACTTC. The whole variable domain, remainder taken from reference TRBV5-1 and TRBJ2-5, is KAGVTQTPRYLIKTRGQQVTLSCSPISGHRSVSWYQQTPGQGLQFLFEYFSETQRNKGNFPGRFSGRQFSNSRSEMNVSTLELGDSALYLCASSLQQQETQYFGPGTRLLVL.

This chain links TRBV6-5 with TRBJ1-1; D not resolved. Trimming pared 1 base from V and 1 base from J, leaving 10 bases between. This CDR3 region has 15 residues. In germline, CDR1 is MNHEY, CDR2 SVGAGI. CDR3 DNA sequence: TGTGCCAGCAGTTACTTCAAGACACAGAACACTGAAGCTTTCTTT. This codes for CASSYFKTQNTEAFF.

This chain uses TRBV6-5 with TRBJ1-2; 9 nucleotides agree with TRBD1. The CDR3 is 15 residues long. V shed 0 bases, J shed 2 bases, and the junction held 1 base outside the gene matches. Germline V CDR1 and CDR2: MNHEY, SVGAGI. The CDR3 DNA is TGTGCCAGCAGTTACTCCGGACAGGGGAACTATGGCTACACCTTC. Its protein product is CASSYSGQGNYGYTF.

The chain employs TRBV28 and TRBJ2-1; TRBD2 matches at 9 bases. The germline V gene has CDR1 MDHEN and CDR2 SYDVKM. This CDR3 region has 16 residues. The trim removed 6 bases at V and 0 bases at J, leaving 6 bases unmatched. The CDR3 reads CASRPISGSSYNEQFF. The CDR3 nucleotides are TGTGCCAGCAGACCGATTAGCGGGAGCTCCTACAATGAGCAGTTCTTC.

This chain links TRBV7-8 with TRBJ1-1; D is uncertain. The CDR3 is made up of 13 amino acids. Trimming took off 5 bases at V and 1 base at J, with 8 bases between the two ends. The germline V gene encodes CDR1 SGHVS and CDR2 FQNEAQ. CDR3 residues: CASSPRENTEAFF. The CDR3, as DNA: TGTGCCAGCAGCCCAAGAGAGAACACTGAAGCTTTCTTT.

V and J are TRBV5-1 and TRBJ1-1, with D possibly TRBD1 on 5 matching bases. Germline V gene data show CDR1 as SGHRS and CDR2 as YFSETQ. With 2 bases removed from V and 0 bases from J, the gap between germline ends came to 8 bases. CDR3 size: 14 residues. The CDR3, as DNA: TGCGCCAGCAGCTTTACAGGCATGAACACTGAAGCTTTCTTT. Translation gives CASSFTGMNTEAFF.

CDR3 residues: CASSHREGETQYF. The CDR3 region has the DNA TGTGCCAGCAGCCACCGGGAAGGGGAGACCCAGTACTTC. The V gene is TRBV6-5, the J gene TRBJ2-5, with D maybe TRBD2 (5 bases). Trimming cost V 6 bases and J 5 bases, with 13 bases left between them. Germline V CDR1 and CDR2: MNHEY, SVGAGI. The CDR3 extends over 13 amino acids.

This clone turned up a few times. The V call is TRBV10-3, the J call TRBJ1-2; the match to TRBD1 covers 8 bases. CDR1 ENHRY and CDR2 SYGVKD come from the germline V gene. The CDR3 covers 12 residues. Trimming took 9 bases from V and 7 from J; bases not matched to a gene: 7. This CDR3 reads CAIKQGESGYTF. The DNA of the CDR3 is TGTGCCATTAAACAGGGGGAGTCTGGCTACACCTTC.

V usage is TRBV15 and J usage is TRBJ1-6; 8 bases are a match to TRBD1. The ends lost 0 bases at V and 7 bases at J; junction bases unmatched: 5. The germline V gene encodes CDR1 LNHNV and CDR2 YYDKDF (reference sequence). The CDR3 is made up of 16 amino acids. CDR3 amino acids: CATSRERTGKNSPLHF. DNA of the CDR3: TGTGCCACCAGCAGAGAGAGGACAGGGAAGAATTCACCCCTCCACTTT.

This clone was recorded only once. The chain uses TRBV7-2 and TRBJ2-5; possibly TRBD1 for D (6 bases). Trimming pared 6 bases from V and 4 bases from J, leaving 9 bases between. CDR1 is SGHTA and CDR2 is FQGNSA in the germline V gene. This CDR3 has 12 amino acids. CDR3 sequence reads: CASRQGGETQYF. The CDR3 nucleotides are TGTGCCAGCAGACAGGGCGGAGAGACCCAGTACTTC. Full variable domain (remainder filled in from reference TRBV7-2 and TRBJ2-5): GAGVSQSPSNKVTEKGKDVELRCDPISGHTALYWYRQSLGQGLEFLIYFQGNSAPDKSGLPSDRFSAERTGGSVSTLTIQRTQQEDSAVYLCASRQGGETQYFGPGTRLLVL.